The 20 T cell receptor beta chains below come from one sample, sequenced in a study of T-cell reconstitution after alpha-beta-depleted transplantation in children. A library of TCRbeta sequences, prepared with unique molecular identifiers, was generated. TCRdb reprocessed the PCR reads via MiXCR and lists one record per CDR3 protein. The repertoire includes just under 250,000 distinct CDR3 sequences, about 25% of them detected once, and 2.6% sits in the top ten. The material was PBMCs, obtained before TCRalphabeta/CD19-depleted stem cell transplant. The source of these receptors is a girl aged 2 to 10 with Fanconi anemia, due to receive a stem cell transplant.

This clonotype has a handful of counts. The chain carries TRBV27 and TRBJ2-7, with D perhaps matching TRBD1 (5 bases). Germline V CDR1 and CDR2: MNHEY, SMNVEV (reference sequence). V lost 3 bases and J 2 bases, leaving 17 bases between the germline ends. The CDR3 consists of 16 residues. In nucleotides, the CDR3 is TGTGCCAGCAGTTTGTCAGGGTTGAGTGTGACCTACGAGCAGTACTTC. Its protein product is CASSLSGLSVTYEQYF.

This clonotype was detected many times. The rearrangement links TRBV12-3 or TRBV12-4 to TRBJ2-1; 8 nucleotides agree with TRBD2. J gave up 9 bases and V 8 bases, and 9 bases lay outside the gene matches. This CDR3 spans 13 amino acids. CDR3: CASWFGGALEQFF. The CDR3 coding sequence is TGTGCCAGCTGGTTCGGGGGGGCTCTTGAGCAGTTCTTC.

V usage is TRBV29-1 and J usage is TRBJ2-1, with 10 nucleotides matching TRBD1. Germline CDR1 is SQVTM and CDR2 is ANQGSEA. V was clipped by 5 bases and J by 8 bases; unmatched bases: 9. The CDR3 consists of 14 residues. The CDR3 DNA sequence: TGCAGCGTTACCCCGGGACAGGGGAGGGATGAGCAGTTCTTC. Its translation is CSVTPGQGRDEQFF.

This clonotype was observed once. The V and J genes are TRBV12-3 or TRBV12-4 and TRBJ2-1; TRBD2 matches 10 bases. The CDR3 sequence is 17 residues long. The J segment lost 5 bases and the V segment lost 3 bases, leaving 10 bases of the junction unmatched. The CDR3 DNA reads TGTGCCAGCAGTTTTGTAGCGGGAGGCCCCGCAAACAATGAGCAGTTCTTC. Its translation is CASSFVAGGPANNEQFF.

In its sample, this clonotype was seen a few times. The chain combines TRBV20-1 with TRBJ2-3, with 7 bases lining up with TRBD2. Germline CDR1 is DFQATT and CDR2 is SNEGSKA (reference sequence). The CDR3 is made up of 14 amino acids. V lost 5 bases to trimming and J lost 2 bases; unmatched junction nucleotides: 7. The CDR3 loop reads CSAEKAGFTDTQYF. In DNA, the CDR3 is TGCAGTGCTGAAAAAGCGGGGTTCACAGATACGCAGTATTTT.

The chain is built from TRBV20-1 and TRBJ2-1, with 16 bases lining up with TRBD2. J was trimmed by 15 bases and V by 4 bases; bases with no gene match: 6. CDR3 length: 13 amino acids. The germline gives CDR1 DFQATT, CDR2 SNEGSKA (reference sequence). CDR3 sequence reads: CSAKGLAGGLSFF. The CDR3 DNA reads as TGCAGTGCTAAGGGACTAGCGGGGGGGTTGTCGTTCTTC.

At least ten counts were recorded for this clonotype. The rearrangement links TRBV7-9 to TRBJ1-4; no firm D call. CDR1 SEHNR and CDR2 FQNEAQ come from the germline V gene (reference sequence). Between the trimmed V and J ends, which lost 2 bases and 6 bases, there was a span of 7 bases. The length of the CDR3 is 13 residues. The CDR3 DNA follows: TGTGCCAGCAGCTTAAGACGGGATGAAAAACTGTTTTTT. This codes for CASSLRRDEKLFF.

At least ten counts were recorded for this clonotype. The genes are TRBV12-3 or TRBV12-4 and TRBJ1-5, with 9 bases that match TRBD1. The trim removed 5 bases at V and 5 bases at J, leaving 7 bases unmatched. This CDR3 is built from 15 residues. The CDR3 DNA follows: TGTGCCAGCAGTACGACCGGGACAGGGTATCAGCCCCAGCATTTT. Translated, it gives CASSTTGTGYQPQHF.

The CDR3 region is CASSEFFGGSGENIQYF. The CDR3 bases are TGTGCCAGCAGTGAATTCTTTGGCGGGAGTGGTGAAAACATTCAGTACTTC. The V gene is TRBV25-1, the J gene TRBJ2-4; 7 nucleotides line up with TRBD2. Trimming cost V 1 base and J 5 bases; bases outside gene matches: 11. There are 17 residues in the CDR3. Looked up from germline, CDR1 is MGHDK and CDR2 is SYGVNS. Variable domain in full (rest from reference TRBV25-1 and TRBJ2-4): EADIYQTPRYLVIGTGKKITLECSQTMGHDKMYWYQQDPGMELHLIHYSYGVNSTEKGDLSSESTVSRIRTEHFPLTLESARPSHTSQYLCASSEFFGGSGENIQYFGAGTRLSVL.

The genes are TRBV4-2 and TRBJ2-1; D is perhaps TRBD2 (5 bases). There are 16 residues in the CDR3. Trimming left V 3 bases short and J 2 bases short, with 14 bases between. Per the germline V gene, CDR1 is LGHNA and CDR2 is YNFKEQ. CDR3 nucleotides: TGTGCCAGCAGCCACCAGTCGGAGGCCACCTACAATGAGCAGTTCTTC. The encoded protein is CASSHQSEATYNEQFF.

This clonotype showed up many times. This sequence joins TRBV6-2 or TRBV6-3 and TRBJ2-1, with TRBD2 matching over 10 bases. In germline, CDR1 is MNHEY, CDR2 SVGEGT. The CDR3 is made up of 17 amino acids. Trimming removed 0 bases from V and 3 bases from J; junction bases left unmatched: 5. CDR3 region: CASSYSPAGGVYNEQFF. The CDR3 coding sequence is TGTGCCAGCAGTTACTCGCCAGCGGGAGGGGTCTACAATGAGCAGTTCTTC.

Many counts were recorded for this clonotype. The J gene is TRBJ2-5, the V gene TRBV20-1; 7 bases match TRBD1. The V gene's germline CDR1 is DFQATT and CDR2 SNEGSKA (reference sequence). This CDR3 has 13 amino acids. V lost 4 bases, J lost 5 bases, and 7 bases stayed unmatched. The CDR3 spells CSATSARGETQYF. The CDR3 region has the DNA TGCAGTGCTACCAGCGCCAGGGGGGAGACCCAGTACTTC.

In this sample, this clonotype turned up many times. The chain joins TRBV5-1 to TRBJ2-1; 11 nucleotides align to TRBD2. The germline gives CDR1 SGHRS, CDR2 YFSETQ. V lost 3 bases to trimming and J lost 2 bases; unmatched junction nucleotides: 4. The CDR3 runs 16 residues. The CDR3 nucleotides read TGCGCCAGCAGCTCCGTAGCGGGAGGGCCCTACAATGAGCAGTTCTTC. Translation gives CASSSVAGGPYNEQFF.

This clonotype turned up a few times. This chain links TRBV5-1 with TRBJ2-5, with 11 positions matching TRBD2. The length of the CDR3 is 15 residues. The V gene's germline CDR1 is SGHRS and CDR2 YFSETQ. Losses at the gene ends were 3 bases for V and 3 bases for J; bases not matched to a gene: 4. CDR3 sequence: CASSSGLAGKETQYF. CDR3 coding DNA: TGCGCCAGCAGCTCAGGACTAGCGGGTAAAGAGACCCAGTACTTC.

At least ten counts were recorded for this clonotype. The CDR3 here is CSATRQRPYEQYF. CDR3 in DNA: TGCAGCGCGACTCGGCAACGACCCTACGAGCAGTACTTC. V and J are TRBV29-1 and TRBJ2-7; D unclear. CDR3 size: 13 residues. The V end was cut by 7 bases, the J end by 2 bases, with 15 bases between. Per the germline V gene, CDR1 is SQVTM and CDR2 is ANQGSEA.

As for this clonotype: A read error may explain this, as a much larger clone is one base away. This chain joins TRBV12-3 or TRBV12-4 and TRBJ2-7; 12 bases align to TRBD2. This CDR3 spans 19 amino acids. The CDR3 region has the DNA TGTACCAGCAGTTTAGCAGTGGCTAGCGGGAGGGTCATGGGATACGAGCAGTACTTC. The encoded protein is CTSSLAVASGRVMGYEQYF.

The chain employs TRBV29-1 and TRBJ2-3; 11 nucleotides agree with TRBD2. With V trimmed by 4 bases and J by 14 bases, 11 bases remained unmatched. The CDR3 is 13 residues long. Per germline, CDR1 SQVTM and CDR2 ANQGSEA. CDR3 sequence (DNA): TGCAGCGTTGTTCTGGCTAGCGGGGGGTGGTTGTATTTT. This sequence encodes CSVVLASGGWLYF.

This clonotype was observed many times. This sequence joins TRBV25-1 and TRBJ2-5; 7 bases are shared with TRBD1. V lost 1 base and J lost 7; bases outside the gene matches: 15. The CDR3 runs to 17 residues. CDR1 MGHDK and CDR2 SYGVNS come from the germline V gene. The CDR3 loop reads CASSESLTGLKSGTQYF. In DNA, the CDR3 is TGTGCCAGCAGTGAATCCCTGACAGGGTTGAAGTCCGGGACCCAGTACTTC.

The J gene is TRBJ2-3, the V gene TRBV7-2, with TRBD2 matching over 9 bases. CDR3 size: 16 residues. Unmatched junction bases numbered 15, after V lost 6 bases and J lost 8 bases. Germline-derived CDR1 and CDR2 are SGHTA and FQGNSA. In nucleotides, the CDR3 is TGTGCCAGCAGGCCCGGACTAGCGCGGGGCTATGGTACGCAGTATTTT. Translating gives CASRPGLARGYGTQYF.

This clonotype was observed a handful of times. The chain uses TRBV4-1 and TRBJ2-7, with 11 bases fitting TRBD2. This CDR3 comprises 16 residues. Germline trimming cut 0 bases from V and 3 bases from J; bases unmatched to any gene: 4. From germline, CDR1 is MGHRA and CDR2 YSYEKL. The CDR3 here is CASSQDSLAGGYEQYF. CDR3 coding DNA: TGCGCCAGCAGCCAAGATTCCCTAGCGGGAGGCTACGAGCAGTACTTC.